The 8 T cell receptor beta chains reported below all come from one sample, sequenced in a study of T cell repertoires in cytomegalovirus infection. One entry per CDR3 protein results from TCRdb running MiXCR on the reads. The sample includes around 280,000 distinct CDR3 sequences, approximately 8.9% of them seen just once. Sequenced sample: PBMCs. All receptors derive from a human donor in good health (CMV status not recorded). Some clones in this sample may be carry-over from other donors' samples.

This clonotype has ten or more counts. CDR3 bases: TGCAGTGCTCCCGGGACTGGCTTTTTGGAGCAGTACGTC. Translation gives CSAPGTGFLEQYV. This chain uses TRBV20-1 with TRBJ2-7; TRBD2 might be the D (6 bases). The CDR3 length is 13 residues. Germline CDR1 DFQATT, CDR2 SNEGSKA (reference sequence). The V end lost 5 bases, the J end lost 7 bases, and 18 bases lay between the germline ends.

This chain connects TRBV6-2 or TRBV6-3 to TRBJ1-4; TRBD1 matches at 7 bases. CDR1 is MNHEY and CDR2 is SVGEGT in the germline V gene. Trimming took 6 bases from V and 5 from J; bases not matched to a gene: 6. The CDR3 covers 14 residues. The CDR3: CASRRDSINEKLFF. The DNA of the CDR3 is TGTGCCAGCAGGCGGGACAGCATAAATGAAAAACTGTTTTTT.

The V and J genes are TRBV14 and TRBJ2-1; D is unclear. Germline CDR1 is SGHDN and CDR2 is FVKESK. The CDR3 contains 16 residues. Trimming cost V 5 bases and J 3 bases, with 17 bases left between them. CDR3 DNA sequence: TGTGCCAGCAGCAAACGTCGAGAGCAAGTCTACAATGAGCAGTTCTTC. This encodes CASSKRREQVYNEQFF.

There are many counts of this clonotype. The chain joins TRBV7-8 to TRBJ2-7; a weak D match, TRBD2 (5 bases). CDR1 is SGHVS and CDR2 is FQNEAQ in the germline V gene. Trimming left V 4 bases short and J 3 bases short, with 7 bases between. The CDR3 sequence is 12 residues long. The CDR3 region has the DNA TGTGCCAGCAGCTCAAGCGGCTACGAGCAGTACTTC. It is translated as CASSSSGYEQYF.

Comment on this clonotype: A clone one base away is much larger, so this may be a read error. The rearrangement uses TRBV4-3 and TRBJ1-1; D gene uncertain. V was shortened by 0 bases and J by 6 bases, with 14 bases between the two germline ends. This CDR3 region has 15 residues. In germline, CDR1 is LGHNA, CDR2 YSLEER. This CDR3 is CASSQDYHGVSEAFF. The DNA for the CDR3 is TGCGCCAGCAGCCAAGATTACCATGGAGTGTCTGAAGCTTTCTTT.

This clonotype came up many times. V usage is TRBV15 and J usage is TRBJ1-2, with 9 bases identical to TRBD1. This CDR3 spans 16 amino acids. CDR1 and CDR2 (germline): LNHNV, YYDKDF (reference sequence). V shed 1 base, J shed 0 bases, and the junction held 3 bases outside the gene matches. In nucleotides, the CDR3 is TGTGCCACCAGCAGAGGGGACAGGGAACCTAACTATGGCTACACCTTC. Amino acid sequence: CATSRGDREPNYGYTF.

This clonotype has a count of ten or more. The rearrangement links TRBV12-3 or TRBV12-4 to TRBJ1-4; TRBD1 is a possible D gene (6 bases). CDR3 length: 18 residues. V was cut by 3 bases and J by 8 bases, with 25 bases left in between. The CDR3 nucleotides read TGTGCCAGCAGTTTTCAGGCAGGGGCGGCAGTGATCCAAGAAAAACTGTTTTTT. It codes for CASSFQAGAAVIQEKLFF.

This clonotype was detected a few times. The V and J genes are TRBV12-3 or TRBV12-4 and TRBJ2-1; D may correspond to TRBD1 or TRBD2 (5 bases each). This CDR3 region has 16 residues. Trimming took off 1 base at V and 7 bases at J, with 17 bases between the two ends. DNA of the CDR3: TGTGCCAGCAGTTTAGGGGGGTCAGCGGTCCGGAATGAGCAGTTCTTC. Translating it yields CASSLGGSAVRNEQFF.